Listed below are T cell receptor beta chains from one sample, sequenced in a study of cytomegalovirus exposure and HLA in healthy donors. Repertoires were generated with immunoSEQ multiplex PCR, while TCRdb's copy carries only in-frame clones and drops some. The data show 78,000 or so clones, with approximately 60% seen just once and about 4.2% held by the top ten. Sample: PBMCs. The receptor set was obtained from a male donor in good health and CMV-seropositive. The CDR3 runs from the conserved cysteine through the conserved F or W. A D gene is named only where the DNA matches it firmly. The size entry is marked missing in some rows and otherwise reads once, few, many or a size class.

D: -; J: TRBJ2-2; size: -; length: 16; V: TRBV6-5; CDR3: CASSYERAPNTGELFF; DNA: TGTGCCAGCAGTTACGAGAGGGCCCCAAACACCGGGGAGCTGTTTTTT
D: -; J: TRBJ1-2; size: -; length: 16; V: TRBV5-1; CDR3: CASSLSRELPNYGYTF; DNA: TGCGCCAGCAGCTTGTCCCGGGAGCTACCAAACTATGGCTACACCTTC
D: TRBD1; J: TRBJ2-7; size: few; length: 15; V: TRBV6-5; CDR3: CASSYVKGGFYEQYF; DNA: TGTGCCAGCAGTTATGTGAAAGGGGGCTTTTACGAGCAGTACTTC
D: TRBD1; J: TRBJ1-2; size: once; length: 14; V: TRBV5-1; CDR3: CASSEDRGSYGYTF; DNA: TGCGCCAGCAGCGAGGACAGGGGGAGTTATGGCTACACCTTC
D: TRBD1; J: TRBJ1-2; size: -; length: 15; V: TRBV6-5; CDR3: CASTGDRTLLGGYTF; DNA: TGTGCCAGCACCGGGGACAGGACGCTACTAGGGGGCTACACCTTC
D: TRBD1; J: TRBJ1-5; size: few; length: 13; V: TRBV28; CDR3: CAGQGAGNQPQHF; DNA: TGTGCCGGCCAGGGGGCTGGCAATCAGCCCCAGCATTTT
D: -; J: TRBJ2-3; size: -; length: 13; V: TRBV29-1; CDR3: CSVDKLLQDTQYF; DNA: TGCAGCGTTGACAAACTCCTCCAAGATACGCAGTATTTT
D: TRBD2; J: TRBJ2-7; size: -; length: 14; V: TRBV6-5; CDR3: CASSPASGVAEQYF; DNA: TGTGCCAGCAGTCCCGCTAGCGGGGTTGCCGAGCAGTACTTC
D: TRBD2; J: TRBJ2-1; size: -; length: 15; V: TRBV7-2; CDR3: CASSRLAGVGNEQFF; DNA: TGTGCCAGCAGCCGACTAGCGGGAGTAGGCAATGAGCAGTTCTTC
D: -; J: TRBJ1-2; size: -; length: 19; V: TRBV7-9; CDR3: CASSFPEKGPLLQGYGYTF; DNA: TGTGCCAGCAGCTTCCCAGAAAAGGGGCCACTCCTCCAGGGCTATGGCTACACCTTC
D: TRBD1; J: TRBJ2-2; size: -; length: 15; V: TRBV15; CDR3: CATSRAGTGSGELFF; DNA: TGTGCCACCAGCAGAGCCGGGACAGGGTCCGGGGAGCTGTTTTTT
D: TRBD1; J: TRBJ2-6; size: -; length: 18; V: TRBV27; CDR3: CASRRWTGTQSGANVLTF; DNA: TGTGCCAGCAGGAGATGGACAGGGACCCAATCTGGGGCCAACGTCCTGACTTTC
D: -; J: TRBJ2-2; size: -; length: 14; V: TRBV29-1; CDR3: CSVSPGQGTGELFF; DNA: TGCAGCGTTTCCCCAGGGCAGGGGACCGGGGAGCTGTTTTTT
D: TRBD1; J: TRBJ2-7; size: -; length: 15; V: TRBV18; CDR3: CASSPRTGVTYEQYF; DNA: TGTGCCAGCTCACCTCGGACAGGGGTAACCTACGAGCAGTACTTC
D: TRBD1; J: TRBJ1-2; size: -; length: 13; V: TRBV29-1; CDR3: CSVEGGQGVGYTF; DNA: TGCAGCGTTGAAGGGGGACAGGGGGTTGGCTACACCTTC
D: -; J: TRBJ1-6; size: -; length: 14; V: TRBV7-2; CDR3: CASSLQGSNSPLHF; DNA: TGTGCCAGCAGCTTACAGGGCTCAAATTCACCCCTCCACTTT
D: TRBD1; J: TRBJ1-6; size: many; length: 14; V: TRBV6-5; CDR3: CASSYGQGGSPLHF; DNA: TGTGCCAGCAGTTATGGACAGGGAGGCTCACCCCTCCACTTT
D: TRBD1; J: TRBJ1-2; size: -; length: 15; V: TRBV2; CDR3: CASRGDRARNYGYTF; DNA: TGTGCCAGCAGGGGGGACAGGGCCCGTAACTATGGCTACACCTTC
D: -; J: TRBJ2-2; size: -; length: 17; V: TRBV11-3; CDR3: CASSLGLGGQDTGELFF; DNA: TGTGCCAGCAGCTTAGGTCTGGGGGGGCAAGACACCGGGGAGCTGTTTTTT
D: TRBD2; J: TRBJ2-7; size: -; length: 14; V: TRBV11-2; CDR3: CASSPGGGGYEQYF; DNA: TGTGCCAGCAGCCCGGGGGGGGGCGGCTACGAGCAGTACTTC
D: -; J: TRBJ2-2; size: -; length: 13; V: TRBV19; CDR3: CASTSVNTGELFF; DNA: TGTGCCAGTACTAGCGTGAACACCGGGGAGCTGTTTTTT
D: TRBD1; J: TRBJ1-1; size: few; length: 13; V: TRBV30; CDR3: CAWTLGQDTEAFF; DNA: TGTGCCTGGACCTTGGGACAGGACACTGAAGCTTTCTTT
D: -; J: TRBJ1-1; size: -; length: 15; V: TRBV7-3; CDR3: CASSFGGRRDTEAFF; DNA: TGTGCCAGCAGCTTTGGCGGGCGGAGGGACACTGAAGCTTTCTTT
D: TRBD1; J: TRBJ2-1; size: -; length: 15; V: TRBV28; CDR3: CASTHGTGARNEQFF; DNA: TGTGCCAGCACCCACGGGACAGGGGCAAGAAATGAGCAGTTCTTC
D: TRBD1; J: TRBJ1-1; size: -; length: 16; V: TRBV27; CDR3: CASSLRRGRRNTEAFF; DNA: TGTGCCAGCAGTTTACGGAGGGGGCGGCGGAACACTGAAGCTTTCTTT
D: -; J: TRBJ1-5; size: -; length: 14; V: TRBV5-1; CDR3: CASSFTGSDQPQHF; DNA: TGCGCCAGCAGCTTCACGGGTTCGGATCAGCCCCAGCATTTT
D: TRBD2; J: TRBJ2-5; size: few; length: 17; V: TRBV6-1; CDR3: CASSVGLAGARGETQYF; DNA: TGTGCCAGCAGTGTTGGGCTAGCGGGGGCCAGGGGGGAGACCCAGTACTTC
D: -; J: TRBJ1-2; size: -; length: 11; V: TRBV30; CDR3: CAWGGQRGYTF; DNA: TGTGCCTGGGGGGGCCAGCGGGGCTACACCTTC
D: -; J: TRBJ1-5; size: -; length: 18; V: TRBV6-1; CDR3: CASSERNAGGISNQPQHF; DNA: TGTGCCAGCAGTGAACGGAATGCCGGGGGAATTAGCAATCAGCCCCAGCATTTT
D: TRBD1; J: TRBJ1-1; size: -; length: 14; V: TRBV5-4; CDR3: CASSRQGSNTEAFF; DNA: TGTGCCAGCAGCCGACAGGGGTCAAACACTGAAGCTTTCTTT
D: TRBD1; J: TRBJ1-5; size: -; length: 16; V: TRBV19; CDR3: CATLDRGRGGNQPQHF; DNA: TGTGCCACCCTTGACAGGGGGCGAGGGGGCAATCAGCCCCAGCATTTT
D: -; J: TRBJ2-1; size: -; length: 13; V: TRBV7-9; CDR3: CGGGPSSYNEQFF; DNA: TGTGGGGGGGGCCCTAGCTCCTACAATGAGCAGTTCTTC
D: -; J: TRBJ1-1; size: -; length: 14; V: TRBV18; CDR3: CASSPGVRNTEAFF; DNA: TGTGCCAGCTCACCAGGAGTGAGGAACACTGAAGCTTTCTTT
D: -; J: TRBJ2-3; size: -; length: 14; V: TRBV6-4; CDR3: CASSWLGGTDTQYF; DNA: TGTGCCAGCAGTTGGCTGGGCGGCACAGATACGCAGTATTTT
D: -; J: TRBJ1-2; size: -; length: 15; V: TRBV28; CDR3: CASSGQGPDGYGYTF; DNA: TGTGCCAGTTCGGGTCAGGGCCCCGACGGGTATGGCTACACCTTC
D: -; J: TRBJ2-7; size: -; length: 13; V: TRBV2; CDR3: CASSELQKYEQYF; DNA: TGTGCCAGCAGTGAACTACAGAAATACGAGCAGTACTTC
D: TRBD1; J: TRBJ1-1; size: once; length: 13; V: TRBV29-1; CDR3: CSAGTAMNTEAFF; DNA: TGCAGCGCCGGGACAGCAATGAACACTGAAGCTTTCTTT
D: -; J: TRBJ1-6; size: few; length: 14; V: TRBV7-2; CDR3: CASSSPRGGSPLHF; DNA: TGTGCCAGCAGCTCCCCGAGGGGAGGTTCACCCCTCCACTTT
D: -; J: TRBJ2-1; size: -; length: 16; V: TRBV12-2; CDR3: CASRLVGRYTYNEQFF; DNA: TGTGCAAGTCGCTTAGTTGGCCGTTATACCTACAATGAGCAGTTCTTC
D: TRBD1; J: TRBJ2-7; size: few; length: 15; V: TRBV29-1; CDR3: CSVESKWTGVDEQYF; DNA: TGCAGCGTTGAATCTAAGTGGACAGGGGTTGACGAGCAGTACTTC
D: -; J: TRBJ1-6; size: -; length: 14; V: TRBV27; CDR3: CASSFRSGNSPLHF; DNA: TGTGCCAGCAGTTTTAGGTCAGGGAATTCACCCCTCCACTTT
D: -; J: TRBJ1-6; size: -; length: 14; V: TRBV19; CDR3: CASNPWGGNSPLHF; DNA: TGTGCCAGTAACCCCTGGGGGGGGAATTCACCCCTCCACTTT
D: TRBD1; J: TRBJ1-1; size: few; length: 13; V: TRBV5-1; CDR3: CASSLAGTVEAFF; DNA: TGCGCCAGCAGCTTGGCTGGGACAGTCGAAGCTTTCTTT
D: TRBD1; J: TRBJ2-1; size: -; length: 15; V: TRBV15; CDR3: CATVPGTEAYNEQFF; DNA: TGTGCCACCGTCCCCGGGACAGAAGCCTACAATGAGCAGTTCTTC
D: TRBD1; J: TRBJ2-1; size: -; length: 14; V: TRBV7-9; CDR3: CASSLRTGSDEQFF; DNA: TGTGCCAGCAGCTTAAGGACAGGATCCGATGAGCAGTTCTTC
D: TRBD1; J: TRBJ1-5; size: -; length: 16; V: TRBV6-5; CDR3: CASSLQGTGTNQPQHF; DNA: TGTGCCAGCAGTTTACAAGGGACAGGGACCAATCAGCCCCAGCATTTT
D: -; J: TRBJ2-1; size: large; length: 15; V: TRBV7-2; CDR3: CASSLAGGPFNEQFF; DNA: TGTGCCAGCAGCTTAGCCGGGGGGCCTTTCAATGAGCAGTTCTTC
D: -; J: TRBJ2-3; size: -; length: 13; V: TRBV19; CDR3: CASSIDLPDTQYF; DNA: TGTGCCAGTAGTATAGACCTCCCAGATACGCAGTATTTT
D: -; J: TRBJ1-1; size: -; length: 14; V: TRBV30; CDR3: CAWSVFGGSTEAFF; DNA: TGTGCCTGGAGTGTATTCGGGGGAAGCACTGAAGCTTTCTTT
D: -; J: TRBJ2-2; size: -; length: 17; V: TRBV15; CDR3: CATSRDNFASRTGELFF; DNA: TGTGCCACCAGCAGAGATAATTTCGCCTCTCGGACCGGGGAGCTGTTTTTT
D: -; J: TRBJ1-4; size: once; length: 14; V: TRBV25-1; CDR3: CASSDGPWEEELFF; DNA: TGTGCCAGCAGTGACGGGCCCTGGGAGGAGGAACTGTTTTTT
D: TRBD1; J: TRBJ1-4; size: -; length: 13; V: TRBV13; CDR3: CASSSTGVGKLFF; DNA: TGTGCCAGCAGCTCCACAGGGGTAGGGAAACTGTTTTTT
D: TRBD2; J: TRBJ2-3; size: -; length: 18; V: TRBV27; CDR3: CATGPVGGWPPGTDTQYF; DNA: TGTGCCACCGGACCCGTGGGGGGGTGGCCCCCAGGCACAGATACGCAGTATTTT
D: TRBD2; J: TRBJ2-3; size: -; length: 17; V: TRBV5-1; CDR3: CASSLSGGGGAPDTQYF; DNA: TGCGCCAGCAGCTTGAGCGGAGGCGGGGGGGCCCCAGATACGCAGTATTTT
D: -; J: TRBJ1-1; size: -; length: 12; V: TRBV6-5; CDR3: CASISVNTEAFF; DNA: TGTGCCAGCATCTCAGTGAACACTGAAGCTTTCTTT
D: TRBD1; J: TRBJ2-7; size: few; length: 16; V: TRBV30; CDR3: CAWSVGHRGIAYEQYF; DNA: TGTGCCTGGAGTGTGGGCCACAGGGGAATAGCCTACGAGCAGTACTTC
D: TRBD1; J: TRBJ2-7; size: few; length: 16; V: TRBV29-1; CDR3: CSVGGTGGANSYEQYF; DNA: TGCAGCGTTGGAGGGACAGGGGGCGCCAACTCCTACGAGCAGTACTTC
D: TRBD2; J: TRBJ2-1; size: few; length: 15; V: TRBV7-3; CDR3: CASSASGGAMNEQFF; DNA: TGTGCCAGCAGTGCGAGCGGGGGCGCGATGAATGAGCAGTTCTTC
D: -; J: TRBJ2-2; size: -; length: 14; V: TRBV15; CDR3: CATSRVLNTGELFF; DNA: TGTGCCACCAGCAGAGTTCTGAACACCGGGGAGCTGTTTTTT